These T cell receptor beta chains were read from a single sample in a study of spatial heterogeneity in lung cancer. One entry per CDR3 protein, called by TCRdb with MiXCR from the 5' RACE reads. Of 40,000 to 45,000 distinct CDR3 sequences listed, approximately 7% are singletons. The sample was PBMCs, taken at surgery. These receptors came from a female donor with early-stage non-small cell lung cancer. The CDR3 runs from the conserved cysteine through the conserved F or W. Each record gives: J gene, V gene, D gene, clone size, CDR3 DNA, CDR3 protein. A D gene is named only where the DNA matches it firmly. Part of the rows lack a size; the others show once, few, many or a class for expanded clones.

>TRBJ2-3|TRBV3-2|NA|NA
TGTGCCAGCAGCCACGGGAGCACAGATACGCAGTATTTT
CASSHGSTDTQYF
>TRBJ1-1|TRBV2|NA|NA
TGTGCCAGCAGGCCTTCGCGGGGGACCACTGAAGCTTTCTTT
CASRPSRGTTEAFF
>TRBJ2-1|TRBV24-1|TRBD1|few
TGTGCCACCAGTGCTCCGGGACAGGGCTACAATGAGCAGTTCTTC
CATSAPGQGYNEQFF
>TRBJ2-2|TRBV7-2|NA|NA
TGTGCCAGCAGTCCTCGTAGCACCGGGGAGCTGTTTTTT
CASSPRSTGELFF
>TRBJ2-1|TRBV24-1|TRBD2|many
TGTGCCACCAGTGGACGGGGGGGCCTCCCTGAGCAGTTCTTC
CATSGRGGLPEQFF
>TRBJ2-6|TRBV5-4|NA|many
TGTGCCAGCAGCGTGGGGATCTCTGGGGCCAACGTCCTGACTTTC
CASSVGISGANVLTF
>TRBJ2-5|TRBV5-1|NA|NA
TGCGCCAGCAGCTTAATTCAGATCCAAGAGACCCAGTACTTC
CASSLIQIQETQYF
>TRBJ1-1|TRBV27|TRBD1|few
TGTGCCAGCAGAGGGACAGGGAAAGCTTTCTTT
CASRGTGKAFF
>TRBJ2-7|TRBV7-2|TRBD1|many
TGTGCCAGCACCCTGGACAGGGCGAGGTCCTACGAGCAGTACTTC
CASTLDRARSYEQYF
>TRBJ2-6|TRBV7-2|NA|many
TGTGCCAGCAGCCCCGGAGGTTCCAACGTCCTGACTTTC
CASSPGGSNVLTF
>TRBJ1-2|TRBV5-1|NA|few
TGCGCCAGCAGCTCTCTTAGGGGGGGCGCAGACTATGGCTACACCTTC
CASSSLRGGADYGYTF
>TRBJ2-3|TRBV19|TRBD2|many
TGTGCCAGTAGCCCAGGACTAGCGGGGGCCACAGATACGCAGTATTTT
CASSPGLAGATDTQYF
>TRBJ1-6|TRBV7-6|TRBD1|few
TGTGCCAGCAGCTTATGGGGACAGGGCGGTAATTCACCCCTCCACTTT
CASSLWGQGGNSPLHF
>TRBJ1-1|TRBV12-5|NA|many
TGTGCTAGTGGTTTAACGACAGCGTCTGAAGCTTTCTTT
CASGLTTASEAFF
>TRBJ2-7|TRBV6-5|NA|many
TGTGCCAGCAGTTACTCCCAGGGGGGAGCCTACGAGCAGTACTTC
CASSYSQGGAYEQYF
>TRBJ2-3|TRBV10-1|NA|many
TGCGCCAGCAGTTTTACCGGGACATTCACAGATACGCAGTATTTT
CASSFTGTFTDTQYF
>TRBJ2-5|TRBV5-1|NA|few
TGCGCCAGCAGCTTCTTACTTGGCCAAGAGACCCAGTACTTC
CASSFLLGQETQYF
>TRBJ1-2|TRBV5-4|TRBD1|few
TGTGCCAGCAGCTCGCGACTCAGGGGGGACTATGGCTACACCTTC
CASSSRLRGDYGYTF
>TRBJ1-3|TRBV7-9|NA|NA
TGTGCCAGCAGCTTACAGGACTCTGGAAACACCATATATTTT
CASSLQDSGNTIYF
>TRBJ1-1|TRBV5-1|NA|NA
TGCGCCAGCAGCAGGGACGGGAAAGGAGCTTTCTTT
CASSRDGKGAFF
>TRBJ1-1|TRBV4-2|NA|NA
TGTGCCAGCAGCCAAGATCCCTTTTTTTTCTTT
CASSQDPFFFF
>TRBJ2-7|TRBV5-1|NA|few
TGCGCCAGCAGCTTGGCTGAGTCCTACGAGCAGTACTTC
CASSLAESYEQYF
>TRBJ2-5|TRBV5-4|NA|few
TGTGCCAGCAGCTTCCGGGGGGCGTCTGAGACCCAGTACTTC
CASSFRGASETQYF
>TRBJ2-6|TRBV11-2|NA|many
TGTGCCAGCAGCGGAGGCGCCTCTGGGGCCAACGTCCTGACTTTC
CASSGGASGANVLTF
>TRBJ1-2|TRBV7-2|NA|NA
TGTGCCAGCAGCTTAGAGCGGAGGGGAGGCTACACCTTC
CASSLERRGGYTF
>TRBJ2-2|TRBV6-5|TRBD1|many
TGTGCCAGCAGTCGGACAGGGGGTACCGGGGAGCTGTTTTTT
CASSRTGGTGELFF
>TRBJ1-1|TRBV2|TRBD1|few
TGTGCCAGCAGACGGGACAGGACTATGAACACTGAAGCTTTCTTT
CASRRDRTMNTEAFF
>TRBJ2-7|TRBV6-5|NA|NA
TGTGCCAGCAGTAAAAACAGGGTCTACGAGCAGTACTTC
CASSKNRVYEQYF
>TRBJ1-4|TRBV7-7|NA|many
TGTGCCAGCAGCCCGAAGACAGGAGGAAGCGAAAAACTGTTTTTT
CASSPKTGGSEKLFF
>TRBJ1-2|TRBV27|NA|many
TGTGCCAGTAGCCAACCGGACAGAAACTATGGCTACACCTTC
CASSQPDRNYGYTF
>TRBJ2-3|TRBV6-2/TRBV6-3|TRBD1|many
TGTGCCAGCAGCAGGGGACAGGGGAAGACAGATACGCAGTATTTT
CASSRGQGKTDTQYF
>TRBJ2-7|TRBV12-3/TRBV12-4|NA|few
TGTGCCAGCAGTCCCAGGCTGGCGGCCTACGAGCAGTACTTC
CASSPRLAAYEQYF
>TRBJ2-1|TRBV29-1|NA|many
TGCAGCGTTGCCCCGTCCTACAATGAGCAGTTCTTC
CSVAPSYNEQFF
>TRBJ2-7|TRBV21-1|NA|many
TGTGCCAGCGCCTCAACAGGTTTGTACGAGCAGTACTTC
CASASTGLYEQYF
>TRBJ2-3|TRBV29-1|NA|many
TGCAGCGTCGCTCTGAAAGGCACAGATACGCAGTATTTT
CSVALKGTDTQYF
>TRBJ2-7|TRBV27|TRBD1|few
TGTGCCAGCAGCCAACCGGGACAGGGATACGAGCAGTACTTC
CASSQPGQGYEQYF
>TRBJ1-5|TRBV15|TRBD1|few
TGTGCCACCAGCAGGGGAACAGGGGCTGGACAGCCCCAGCATTTT
CATSRGTGAGQPQHF
>TRBJ2-3|TRBV18|NA|many
TGTGCCAGCTCACCTACCGGGGGAATCACAGATACGCAGTATTTT
CASSPTGGITDTQYF
>TRBJ2-4|TRBV5-6|TRBD1|NA
TGTGCCAGCAGCGGTACCGGGACAGGGTGGGCCAAAAACATTCAGTACTTC
CASSGTGTGWAKNIQYF
>TRBJ1-4|TRBV4-1|TRBD1|many
TGCGCCAGCAGCCAAGAGGACAGGGGACTTCAACCGGGTGAAAAACTGTTTTTT
CASSQEDRGLQPGEKLFF
>TRBJ2-3|TRBV10-3|NA|many
TGTGCCATCAGTGAGCCGGTCGGGAGCAGTCGGGATTACACAGATACGCAGTATTTT
CAISEPVGSSRDYTDTQYF
>TRBJ2-7|TRBV5-5|NA|many
TGTGCCAGCAGCTTGTTGGGCGGCCCCTACGAGCAGTACTTC
CASSLLGGPYEQYF
>TRBJ1-5|TRBV19|NA|NA
TGTGCCAGTACCCCGTTCCTTCGGACGCAAACTAGCAATCAGCCCCAGCATTTT
CASTPFLRTQTSNQPQHF
>TRBJ2-2|TRBV6-5|NA|many
TGTGCCAGCAGCCACGACGCGGGACTCGGGGAGCTGTTTTTT
CASSHDAGLGELFF
>TRBJ2-5|TRBV12-3/TRBV12-4|NA|many
TGTGCCAGCAGTTTAGGGGTACCCCAAGAGACCCAGTACTTC
CASSLGVPQETQYF
>TRBJ2-7|TRBV21-1|NA|NA
TGTGCCAGGAACTACACAGGGCACAACGAGCAGTACTTC
CARNYTGHNEQYF
>TRBJ2-5|TRBV24-1|NA|NA
TGTGCCACCAGTGATTTTGAACGGCGGGAGACCCAGTACTTC
CATSDFERRETQYF
>TRBJ2-3|TRBV24-1|NA|many
TGTGCCACCAGCCATCGGGACACCCTCACAGATACGCAGTATTTT
CATSHRDTLTDTQYF
>TRBJ2-3|TRBV7-2|NA|NA
TGTGCCAGCAGCATCAATGTCCCAGATTCGCAGTATTTT
CASSINVPDSQYF
>TRBJ1-6|TRBV9|NA|few
TGTGCCAGCAGCGGGGTTTCCTATAATTCACCCCTCCACTTT
CASSGVSYNSPLHF
>TRBJ2-5|TRBV3-1|NA|few
TGTGCCAGCAGCCAAAAACCCTACACTGATCCCCAAGAGACCCAGTACTTC
CASSQKPYTDPQETQYF
>TRBJ1-4|TRBV18|TRBD1|many
TGTGCCAGCTCAACAGGGGTTCCAACTAATGAAAAACTGTTTTTT
CASSTGVPTNEKLFF
>TRBJ2-7|TRBV20-1|NA|few
TGCAGTGCTAGAGACCCGGGACACATAGTCTCCTACGAGCAGTACTTC
CSARDPGHIVSYEQYF
>TRBJ1-1|TRBV4-2|NA|many
TGTGCCAGCAGCCCCGAGGATAGGTACAGCACTGAAGCTTTCTTT
CASSPEDRYSTEAFF
>TRBJ1-2|TRBV20-1|NA|few
TGCAGTGTACGGAGGGCAGGGATAGGCTACACCTTC
CSVRRAGIGYTF
>TRBJ2-7|TRBV20-1|TRBD2|NA
TGCAGTGCTAGACTAGCGGGCCACAGCTCCTACGAGCAGTACTTC
CSARLAGHSSYEQYF
>TRBJ1-1|TRBV5-4|NA|NA
TGTGCCAGCAGCTTGCCGCTGACTAGGAACACTGAAGCTTTCTTT
CASSLPLTRNTEAFF
>TRBJ2-2|TRBV9|TRBD1|many
TGTGCCAGCAGCGTAGGCCAGGGGGACACCGGGGAGCTGTTTTTT
CASSVGQGDTGELFF
>TRBJ2-3|TRBV20-1|NA|NA
TGCAGTGCTCCTGTAGCACTCACAGATACGCAGTATTTT
CSAPVALTDTQYF